This T cell receptor (beta chain) was sequenced for a study of neoadjuvant anti-PD-1 for oral cavity cancer. Across the whole study: Patients without progression received a fourth nivolumab dose around day 43, then surgical resection on days 50-56.

Germline CDR1 and CDR2: LNHDA and SQIVND (reference sequence). V was cut by 3 bases and J by 7 bases, with 15 bases left in between. The CDR3 loop spans 15 amino acids. The time point denotes: after neoadjuvant nivolumab, at surgical resection. Sequencing was performed with immunoSEQ multiplex PCR; in TCRdb, only in-frame clones are kept and a portion is missing. The sample includes 6,500 to 10,000 clones, roughly 70% of them seen just once. This chain uses TRBV19 with TRBJ2-2; possible D gene TRBD1, 6 bases. This clonotype was obtained from a person between 35 and 79 years old with oral cavity squamous cell carcinoma. Sample: PBMCs, taken after nivolumab (anti-PD-1) treatment. This chain's CDR3 is CASSIRTGTNGELFF. DNA of the CDR3: TGTGCCAGTAGTATCCGTACAGGGACGAACGGGGAGCTGTTTTTT.